The clone carrying this T cell receptor beta chain was recorded at least ten times. This entry comes from a study of spatial heterogeneity in lung cancer. V was clipped by 6 bases and J by 9 bases; unmatched bases: 13. CDR3 length equals 13 residues. In germline, CDR1 is DFQATT, CDR2 SNEGSKA (reference sequence). MiXCR, run by TCRdb on the 5' RACE reads, gives a single entry per CDR3 protein. The repertoire holds roughly 48,000 distinct CDR3 sequences, with over 4.5% as singletons. As for time point: sample taken at primary tumor resection. Material for sequencing was whole RNA from tumor, nontumor lung or frozen PBMC, left unsorted.

The chain carries TRBV20-1 and TRBJ2-5; 7 nucleotides align to TRBD2. The sample in question was PBMCs, obtained at surgery. The sequence came from a male donor with early-stage non-small cell lung cancer. CDR3 in amino acids: CSALQRGPQAQYF. CDR3 bases: TGCAGTGCGCTTCAGCGGGGCCCCCAGGCCCAGTACTTC.